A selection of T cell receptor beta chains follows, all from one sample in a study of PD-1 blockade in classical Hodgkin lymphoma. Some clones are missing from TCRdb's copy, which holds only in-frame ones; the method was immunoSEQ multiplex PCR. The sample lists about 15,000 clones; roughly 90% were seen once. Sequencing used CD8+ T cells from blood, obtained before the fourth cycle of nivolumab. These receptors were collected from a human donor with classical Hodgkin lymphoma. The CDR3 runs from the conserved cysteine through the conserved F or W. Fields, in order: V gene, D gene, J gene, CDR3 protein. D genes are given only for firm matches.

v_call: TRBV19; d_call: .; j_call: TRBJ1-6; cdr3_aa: CASMSRAYYNSPLHF
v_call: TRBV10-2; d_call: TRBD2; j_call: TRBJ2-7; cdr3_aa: CASSEWPRTKGGGDSYEQYF
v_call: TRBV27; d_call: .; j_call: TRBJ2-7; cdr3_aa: CASRGAYEQYF
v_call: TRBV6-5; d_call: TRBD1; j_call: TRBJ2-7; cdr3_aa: CASSSTGALYEQYF
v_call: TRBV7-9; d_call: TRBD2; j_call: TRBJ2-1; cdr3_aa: CASSLEAGLARNNEQFF
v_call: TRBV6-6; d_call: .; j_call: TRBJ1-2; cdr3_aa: CASSYSSGYTF
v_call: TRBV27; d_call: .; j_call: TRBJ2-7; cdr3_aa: CASRLSGEFLYEQYF
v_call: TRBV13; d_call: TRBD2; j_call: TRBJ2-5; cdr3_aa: CASSPGLAGELGGETQYF
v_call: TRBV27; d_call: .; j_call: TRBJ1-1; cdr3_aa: CASGIAGDTEAFF
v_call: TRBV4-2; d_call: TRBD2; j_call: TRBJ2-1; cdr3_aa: CASSQDWGSGTGEQFF
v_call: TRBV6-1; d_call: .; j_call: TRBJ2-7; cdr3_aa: CASSEVLRGLYEQYF
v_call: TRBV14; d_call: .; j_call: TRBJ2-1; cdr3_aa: CASSQEPMEGNEQFF
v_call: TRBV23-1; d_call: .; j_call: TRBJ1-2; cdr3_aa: CASSQFPSYGYTF
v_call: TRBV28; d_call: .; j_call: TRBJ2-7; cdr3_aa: CASSPGTPAYEQYF
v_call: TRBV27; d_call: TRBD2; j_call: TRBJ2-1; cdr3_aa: CASSFWGTGLGQHNEQFF
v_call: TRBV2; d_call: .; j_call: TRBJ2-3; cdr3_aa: CASSDPGDTTSTDTQYF
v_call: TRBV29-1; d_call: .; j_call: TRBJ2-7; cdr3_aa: CSVEEGAGDEQYF
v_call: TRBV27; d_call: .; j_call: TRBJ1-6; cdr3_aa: CASSLGPNSPLHF
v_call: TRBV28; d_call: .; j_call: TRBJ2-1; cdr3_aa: CASSLRYGGSYNEQFF
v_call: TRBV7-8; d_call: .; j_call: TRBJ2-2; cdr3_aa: CATTWTANTGELFF
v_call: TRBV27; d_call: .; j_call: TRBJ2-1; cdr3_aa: CASSLGGATSLIYNEQFF
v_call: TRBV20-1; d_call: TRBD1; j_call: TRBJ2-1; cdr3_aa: CRGDRAYEQFF
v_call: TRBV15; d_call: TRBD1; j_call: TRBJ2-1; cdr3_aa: CATSRDPVDRANLNNEQFF
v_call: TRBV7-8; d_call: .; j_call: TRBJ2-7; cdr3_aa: CASSFAPSSYEQYF
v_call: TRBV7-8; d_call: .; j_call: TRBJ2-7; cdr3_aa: CASSLGVLIYEQYF
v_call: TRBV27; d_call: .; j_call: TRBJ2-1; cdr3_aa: CASSFDGSYYNEQFF
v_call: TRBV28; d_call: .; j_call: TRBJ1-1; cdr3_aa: CASSLNRGEAFF
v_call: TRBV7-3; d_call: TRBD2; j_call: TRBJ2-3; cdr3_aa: CASSLRGSDTDTQYF
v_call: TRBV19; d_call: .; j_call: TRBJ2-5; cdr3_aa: CASSIWGGAGQETQYF
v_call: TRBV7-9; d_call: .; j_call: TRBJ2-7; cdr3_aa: CASSSRTTGRDEQYF
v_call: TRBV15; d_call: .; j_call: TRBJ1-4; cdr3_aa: CATSRDRGATNEKLFF
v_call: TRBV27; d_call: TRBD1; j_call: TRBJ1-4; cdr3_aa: CASSLYIGTGNEKLFF
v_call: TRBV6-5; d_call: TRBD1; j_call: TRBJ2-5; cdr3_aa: CASSYKTGAETQYF
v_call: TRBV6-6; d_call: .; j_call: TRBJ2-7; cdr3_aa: CASSSQPRGGSDEQYF
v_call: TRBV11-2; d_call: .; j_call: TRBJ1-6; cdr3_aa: CASSLQPSGYNSPLHF
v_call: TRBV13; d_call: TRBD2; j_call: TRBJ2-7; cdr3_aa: CASSSGTSWYEQYF
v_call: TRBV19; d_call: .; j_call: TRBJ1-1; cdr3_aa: CASSIDPGFQTTEAFF
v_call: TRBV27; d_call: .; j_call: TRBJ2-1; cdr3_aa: CATYSYNEQFF
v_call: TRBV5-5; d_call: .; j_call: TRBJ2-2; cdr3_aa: CASSWGAGTSAGELFF